These 12 T cell receptor beta chains were sequenced from one sample in a study of cytomegalovirus exposure and HLA in healthy donors. 13 Jbeta primers and 60 Vbeta primers were used for the PCR. The table came from immunoSEQ multiplex PCR; TCRdb's copy has only in-frame clones and leaves some out. Here the sample spans tens of thousands of clones, 80% being singletons. The sample comprised PBMCs. The origin of the receptors is a male donor in good health and CMV-seronegative.

The chain combines TRBV5-8 with TRBJ1-6; no clear D. The CDR3 extends over 16 amino acids. The ends were cut back, 0 bases at V and 7 bases at J, with 14 bases in the middle. The germline gives CDR1 SGHTS, CDR2 YDEGEE. Here the CDR3 reads CASSLVGRRGNSPLHF. The CDR3 region has the DNA TGTGCCAGCAGCTTGGTCGGGCGGCGGGGAAATTCACCCCTCCACTTT.

J is TRBJ2-2 and V is TRBV4-1; 10 nucleotides match TRBD2. This CDR3 is 16 amino acids long. Germline CDR1 and CDR2: MGHRA and YSYEKL. V lost 4 bases to trimming and J lost 1 base; unmatched junction nucleotides: 3. The CDR3 region has the DNA TGCGCCAGCAGCCTAGCGGGGGGACTGAACACCGGGGAGCTGTTTTTT. Protein: CASSLAGGLNTGELFF.

The genes are TRBV11-2 and TRBJ2-7, with D tentatively TRBD2 (6 bases). Germline CDR1 SGHAT, CDR2 FQNNGV. The CDR3 runs to 13 residues. Trimming removed 2 bases at V and 3 bases at J, with 8 bases between. CDR3 nucleotide sequence: TGTGCCAGCAGCTTATCCGGGGGCTACGAGCAGTACTTC. It codes for CASSLSGGYEQYF.

V and J are TRBV30 and TRBJ1-6; TRBD1 matches at 12 bases. Trimming removed 5 bases from V and 10 bases from J; junction bases left unmatched: 12. CDR1 GTSNPN and CDR2 SVGIG come from the germline V gene (reference sequence). The CDR3 totals 16 residues. The CDR3 spells CAWGAFGTGGHSPLHF. CDR3 bases: TGTGCCTGGGGGGCTTTTGGGACAGGGGGCCACTCACCCCTCCACTTT.

This chain links TRBV6-6 with TRBJ1-5; 8 positions match TRBD1. The junction had 4 bases not matched to a gene; V was cut back by 3 bases and J by 6 bases. The CDR3 is made up of 14 amino acids. The germline V gene encodes CDR1 MNHNY and CDR2 SVGAGI (reference sequence). In nucleotides, the CDR3 is TGTGCCAGCAGTTATTCACAGGGGGGTCAGCCCCAGCATTTT. Amino acids: CASSYSQGGQPQHF.

The chain has TRBV28 and TRBJ1-5; tentatively, D is TRBD1 (5 bases). Trimming pared 5 bases from V and 4 bases from J, leaving 15 bases between. The CDR3 totals 15 residues. The germline V gene encodes CDR1 MDHEN and CDR2 SYDVKM. CDR3 coding DNA: TGTGCCAGCAGTCCCCCCGCGGGACCGAATCAGCCCCAGCATTTT. Protein: CASSPPAGPNQPQHF.

This chain links TRBV5-6 with TRBJ1-1; D is possibly TRBD1 (5 bases). The V end lost 2 bases, the J end lost 1 base, and 6 bases lay between the germline ends. In germline, CDR1 is SGHDT, CDR2 YYEEEE. The CDR3 spans 13 residues. The CDR3 reads CASSFDRNTEAFF. DNA of the CDR3: TGTGCCAGCAGCTTCGACAGGAACACTGAAGCTTTCTTT.

The chain joins TRBV9 to TRBJ1-2, with TRBD1 as a possible D gene (5 bases). V lost 0 bases, J lost 4 bases, and 13 bases lay in between. Germline loops: CDR1 SGDLS, CDR2 YYNGEE. CDR3 length equals 15 residues. Written as DNA, the CDR3 is TGTGCCAGCAGCGTAGCGGGCCGGACATCCTATGGCTACACCTTC. Its translation is CASSVAGRTSYGYTF.

The chain uses TRBV18 and TRBJ2-2; D unresolved. Trimming left V 11 bases short and J 1 base short, with 8 bases between. The CDR3 extends over 12 amino acids. CDR1 is KGHSH and CDR2 is LQKENI in the germline V gene. The CDR3 DNA is TGTGCCGGCGAGGTGAACACCGGGGAGCTGTTTTTT. Translating gives CAGEVNTGELFF.

CDR3 coding DNA: TGTGCCAGCAGCCCGACTGTGGGGCGGGAGCAGACCCAGTACTTC. The encoded protein is CASSPTVGREQTQYF. The V and J genes are TRBV5-6 and TRBJ2-5, with 7 bases matching TRBD2. J gave up 6 bases and V 4 bases, and 12 bases lay outside the gene matches. CDR1 and CDR2 from the germline V gene are SGHDT and YYEEEE. The CDR3 is made up of 15 amino acids.

This chain uses TRBV6-1 with TRBJ1-5, with TRBD1 as a possible D gene (6 bases). V was pared by 1 base and J by 4 bases, with 17 bases between. CDR1 is MNHNS, CDR2 SASEGT, per germline. The CDR3 is made up of 17 amino acids. DNA of the CDR3: TGTGCCAGCAGTGAAGAAGGGGGGGATGTAAGGAATCAGCCCCAGCATTTT. Amino acids: CASSEEGGDVRNQPQHF.

The chain joins TRBV6-5 to TRBJ1-2, with 7 bases lining up with TRBD1. This CDR3 is 14 amino acids long. The V gene's germline CDR1 is MNHEY and CDR2 SVGAGI. Unmatched junction bases numbered 6, after V lost 4 bases and J lost 4 bases. CDR3 sequence (DNA): TGTGCCAGCAGTTTCCAACAGGGGACCTATGGCTACACCTTC. Translated, it gives CASSFQQGTYGYTF.